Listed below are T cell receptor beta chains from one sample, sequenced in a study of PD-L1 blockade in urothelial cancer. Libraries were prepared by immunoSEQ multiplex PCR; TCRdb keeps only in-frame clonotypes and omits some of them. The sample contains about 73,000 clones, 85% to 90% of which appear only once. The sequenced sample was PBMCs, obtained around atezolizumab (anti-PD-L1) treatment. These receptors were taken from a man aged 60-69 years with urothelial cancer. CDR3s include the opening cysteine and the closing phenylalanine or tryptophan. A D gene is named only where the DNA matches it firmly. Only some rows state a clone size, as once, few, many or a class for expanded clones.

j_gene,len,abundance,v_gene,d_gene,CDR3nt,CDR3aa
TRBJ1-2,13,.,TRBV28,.,TGTGCCAGCAGTTTCAGGGTCTACAATGGCTACACCTTC,CASSFRVYNGYTF
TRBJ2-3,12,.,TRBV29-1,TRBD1,TGCAGCGCGGGACAGGTTACAGATACGCAGTATTTT,CSAGQVTDTQYF
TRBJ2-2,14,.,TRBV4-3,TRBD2,TGCGCCAGCAGGGGGACTAGAAACACCGGGGAGCTGTTTTTT,CASRGTRNTGELFF
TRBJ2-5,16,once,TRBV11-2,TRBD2,TGTGCCAGCAGCTTAGCCGTTTGGGGGGGTGACGAGACCCAGTACTTC,CASSLAVWGGDETQYF
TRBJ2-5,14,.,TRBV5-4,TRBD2,TGTGCCAGCAGCCCACTAGCGGACCAAGAGACCCAGTACTTC,CASSPLADQETQYF
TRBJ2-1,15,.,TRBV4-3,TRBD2,TGCGCCAGCAGCCAAGCGAGCGGGAGGGGCAATGAGCAGTTCTTC,CASSQASGRGNEQFF
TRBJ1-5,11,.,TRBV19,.,TGTGCCAGCCCCCCAGATCAGCCCCAGCATTTT,CASPPDQPQHF
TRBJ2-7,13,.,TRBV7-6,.,TGTGCCAGCAGCGTCCAACATGCCTACGAGCAGTACTTC,CASSVQHAYEQYF
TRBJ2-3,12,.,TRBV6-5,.,TGTGCCAGCAGGAGTCTCACAGATACGCAGTATTTT,CASRSLTDTQYF
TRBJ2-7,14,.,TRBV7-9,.,TGTGCCAGCACGAAATACGCAGGGGCCTACGAGCAGTACTTC,CASTKYAGAYEQYF
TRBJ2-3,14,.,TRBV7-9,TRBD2,TGTGCCAGCACCAGGACTAGCGGGACAGATACGCAGTATTTT,CASTRTSGTDTQYF
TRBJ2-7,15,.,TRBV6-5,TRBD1,TGTGCCAGCAGTATGGACAGGGGATGGCCCTACGAGCAGTACTTC,CASSMDRGWPYEQYF
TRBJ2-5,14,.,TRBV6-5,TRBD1,TGTGCCAGCAGTTACACCAGGGGGCTAGAGACCCAGTACTTC,CASSYTRGLETQYF
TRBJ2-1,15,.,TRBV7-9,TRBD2,TGTGCCAGCAGCCCGCCGGGACTAGCGTCATATGAGCAGTTCTTC,CASSPPGLASYEQFF
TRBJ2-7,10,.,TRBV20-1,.,TGCAGTGCTAACGGGGGCGAGCAGTACTTC,CSANGGEQYF